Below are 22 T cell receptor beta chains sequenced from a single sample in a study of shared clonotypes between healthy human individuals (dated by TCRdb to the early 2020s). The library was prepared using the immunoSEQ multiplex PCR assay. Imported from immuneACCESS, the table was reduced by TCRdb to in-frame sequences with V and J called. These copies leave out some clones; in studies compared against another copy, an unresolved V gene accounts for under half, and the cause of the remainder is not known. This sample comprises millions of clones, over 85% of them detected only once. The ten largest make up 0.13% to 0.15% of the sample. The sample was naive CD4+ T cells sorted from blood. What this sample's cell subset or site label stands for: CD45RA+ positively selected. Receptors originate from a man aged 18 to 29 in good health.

CDR3 nucleotide sequence: TGCGCCAGCAGCTTGGGCGGGGGGCCCTCCCTCGAGCAGTACTTC. Its protein is CASSLGGGPSLEQYF. The V call is TRBV5-1, the J call TRBJ2-7, with TRBD2 identical over 8 bases. The germline V gene has CDR1 SGHRS and CDR2 YFSETQ. V was pared by 0 bases and J by 6 bases, with 8 bases of the junction left unmatched. CDR3 size: 15 residues.

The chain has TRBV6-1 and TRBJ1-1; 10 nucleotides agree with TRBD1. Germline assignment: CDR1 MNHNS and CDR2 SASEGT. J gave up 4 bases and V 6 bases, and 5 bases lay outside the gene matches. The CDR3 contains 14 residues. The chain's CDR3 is CASRVGTGVTEAFF. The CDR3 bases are TGTGCCAGCAGGGTAGGGACAGGGGTCACTGAAGCTTTCTTT.

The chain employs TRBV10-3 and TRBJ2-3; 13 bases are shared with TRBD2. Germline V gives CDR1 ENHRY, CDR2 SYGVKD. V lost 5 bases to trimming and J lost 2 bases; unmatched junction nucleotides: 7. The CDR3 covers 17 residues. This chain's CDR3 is CAISQRTSGSPTDTQYF. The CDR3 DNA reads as TGTGCCATCAGTCAAAGGACTAGCGGGAGCCCCACAGATACGCAGTATTTT.

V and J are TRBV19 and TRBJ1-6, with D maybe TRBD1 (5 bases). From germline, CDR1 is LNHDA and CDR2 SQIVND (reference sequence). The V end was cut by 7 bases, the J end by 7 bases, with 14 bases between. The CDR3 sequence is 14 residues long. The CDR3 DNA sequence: TGTGCCAGTACCACGACGGGGGGGAATTCACCCCTCCACTTT. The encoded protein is CASTTTGGNSPLHF.

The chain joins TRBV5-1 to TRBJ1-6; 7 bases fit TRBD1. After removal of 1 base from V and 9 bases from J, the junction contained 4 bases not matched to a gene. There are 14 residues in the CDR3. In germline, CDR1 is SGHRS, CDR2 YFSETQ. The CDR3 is CASSLTGAASPLHF. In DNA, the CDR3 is TGCGCCAGCAGCTTGACAGGGGCGGCTTCACCCCTCCACTTT.

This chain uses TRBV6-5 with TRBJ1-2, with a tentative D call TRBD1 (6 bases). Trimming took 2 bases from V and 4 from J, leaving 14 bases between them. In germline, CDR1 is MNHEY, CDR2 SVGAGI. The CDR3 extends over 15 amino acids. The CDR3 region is CASSYSPRGRYGYTF. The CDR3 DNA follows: TGTGCCAGCAGTTACAGCCCCAGGGGTCGCTATGGCTACACCTTC.

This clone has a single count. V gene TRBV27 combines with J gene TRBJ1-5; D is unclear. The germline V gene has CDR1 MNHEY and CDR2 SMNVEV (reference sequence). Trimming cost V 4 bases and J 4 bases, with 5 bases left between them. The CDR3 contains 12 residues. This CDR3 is CASSYLNQPQHF. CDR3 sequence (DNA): TGTGCCAGCAGTTATTTAAATCAGCCCCAGCATTTT.

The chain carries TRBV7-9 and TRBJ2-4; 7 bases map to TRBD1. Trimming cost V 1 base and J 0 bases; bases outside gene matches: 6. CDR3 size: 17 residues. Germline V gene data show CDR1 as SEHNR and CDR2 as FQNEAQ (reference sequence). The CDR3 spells CASSLGTGDLAKNIQYF. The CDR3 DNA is TGTGCCAGCAGCTTAGGCACAGGGGACCTAGCCAAAAACATTCAGTACTTC.

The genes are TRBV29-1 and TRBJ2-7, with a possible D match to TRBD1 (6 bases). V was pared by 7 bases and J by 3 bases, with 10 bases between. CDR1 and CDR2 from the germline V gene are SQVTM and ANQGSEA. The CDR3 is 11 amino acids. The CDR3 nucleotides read TGCAGCGCTACAGGGAACTACGAGCAGTACTTC. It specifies CSATGNYEQYF.

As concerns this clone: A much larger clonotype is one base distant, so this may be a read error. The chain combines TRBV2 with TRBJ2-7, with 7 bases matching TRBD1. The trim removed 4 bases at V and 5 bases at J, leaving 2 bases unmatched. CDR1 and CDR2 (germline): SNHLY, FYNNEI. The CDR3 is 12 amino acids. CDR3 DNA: TGTGCCAGCAGTGGGGACAGCAACGAGCAGTACTTC. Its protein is CASSGDSNEQYF. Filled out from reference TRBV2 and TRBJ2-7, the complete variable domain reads EPEVTQTPSHQVTQMGQEVILRCVPISNHLYFYWYRQILGQKVEFLVSFYNNEISEKSEIFDDQFSVERPDGSNFTLKIRSTKLEDSAMYFCASSGDSNEQYFGPGTRLTVT.

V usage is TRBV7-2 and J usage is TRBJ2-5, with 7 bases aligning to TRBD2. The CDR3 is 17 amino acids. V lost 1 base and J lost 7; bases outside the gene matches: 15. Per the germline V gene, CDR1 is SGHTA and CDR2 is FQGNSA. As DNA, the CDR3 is TGTGCCAGCAGCTTAGTATCGGCTAGCGGAGGCCCGGGGACCCAGTACTTC. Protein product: CASSLVSASGGPGTQYF.

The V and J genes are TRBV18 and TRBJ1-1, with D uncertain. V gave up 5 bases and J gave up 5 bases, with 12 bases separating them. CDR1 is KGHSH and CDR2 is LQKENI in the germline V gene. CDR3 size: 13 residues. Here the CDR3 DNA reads TGTGCCAGCTCATCGGTAGGGTTTACTGAAGCTTTCTTT. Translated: CASSSVGFTEAFF.

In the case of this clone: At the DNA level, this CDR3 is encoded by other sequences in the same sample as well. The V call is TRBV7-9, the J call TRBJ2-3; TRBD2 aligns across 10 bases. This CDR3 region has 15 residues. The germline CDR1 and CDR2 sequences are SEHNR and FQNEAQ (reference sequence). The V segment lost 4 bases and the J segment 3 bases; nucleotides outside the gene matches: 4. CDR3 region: CASSSLAGVTDTQYF. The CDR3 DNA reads TGTGCCAGCAGCTCCCTAGCGGGAGTAACAGATACGCAGTATTTT.

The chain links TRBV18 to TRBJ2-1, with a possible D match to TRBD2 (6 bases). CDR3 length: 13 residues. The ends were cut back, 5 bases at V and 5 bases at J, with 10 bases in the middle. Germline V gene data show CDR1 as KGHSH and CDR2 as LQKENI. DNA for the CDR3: TGTGCCAGCTCAAACATAGCGGACAATGAGCAGTTCTTC. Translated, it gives CASSNIADNEQFF.

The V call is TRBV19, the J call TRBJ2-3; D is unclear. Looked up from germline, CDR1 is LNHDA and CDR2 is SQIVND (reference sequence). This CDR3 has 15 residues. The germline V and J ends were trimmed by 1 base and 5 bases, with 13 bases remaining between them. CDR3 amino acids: CASSIVPTSRDTQYF. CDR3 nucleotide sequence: TGTGCCAGTAGTATAGTCCCTACGTCGAGAGATACGCAGTATTTT.

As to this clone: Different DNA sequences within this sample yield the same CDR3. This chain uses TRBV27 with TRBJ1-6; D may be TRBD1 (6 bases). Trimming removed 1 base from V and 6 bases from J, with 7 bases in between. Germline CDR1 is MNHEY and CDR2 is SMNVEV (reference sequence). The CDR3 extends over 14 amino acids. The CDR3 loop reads CASSLWGANSPLHF. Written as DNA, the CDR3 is TGTGCCAGCAGTTTATGGGGGGCTAATTCACCCCTCCACTTT.

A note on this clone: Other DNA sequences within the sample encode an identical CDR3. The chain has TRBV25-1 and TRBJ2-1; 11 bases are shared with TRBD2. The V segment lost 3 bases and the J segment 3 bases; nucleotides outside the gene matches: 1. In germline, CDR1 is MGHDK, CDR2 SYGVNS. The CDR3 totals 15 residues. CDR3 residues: CASSDTSGSYNEQFF. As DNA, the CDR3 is TGTGCCAGCAGTGATACTAGCGGGAGCTACAATGAGCAGTTCTTC.

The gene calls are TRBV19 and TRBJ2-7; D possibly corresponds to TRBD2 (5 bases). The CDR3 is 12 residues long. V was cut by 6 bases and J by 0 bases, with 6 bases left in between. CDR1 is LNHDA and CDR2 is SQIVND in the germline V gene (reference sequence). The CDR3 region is CASRGSSYEQYF. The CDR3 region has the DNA TGTGCCAGTAGAGGGAGCTCCTACGAGCAGTACTTC.

This CDR3 reads CASLRGATNEKLFF. The DNA of the CDR3 is TGTGCCAGCCTACGGGGAGCAACTAATGAAAAACTGTTTTTT. This chain joins TRBV2 and TRBJ1-4, with D uncertain. V was clipped by 8 bases and J by 0 bases, with 10 bases between them. Per the germline V gene, CDR1 is SNHLY and CDR2 is FYNNEI. CDR3 size: 14 residues. Using reference TRBV2 and TRBJ1-4 for the parts outside the CDR3, the full variable domain is EPEVTQTPSHQVTQMGQEVILRCVPISNHLYFYWYRQILGQKVEFLVSFYNNEISEKSEIFDDQFSVERPDGSNFTLKIRSTKLEDSAMYFCASLRGATNEKLFFGSGTQLSVL.

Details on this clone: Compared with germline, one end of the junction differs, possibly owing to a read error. CDR3 in amino acids: CASRAPGEQGTQYF. The CDR3 DNA reads as TGTGCCAGCAGGGCCCCAGGGGAACAAGGGACCCAGTACTTC. The gene calls are TRBV6-1 and TRBJ2-5; a possible D gene is TRBD1 (6 bases). CDR1 MNHNS and CDR2 SASEGT come from the germline V gene. CDR3 length equals 14 residues.

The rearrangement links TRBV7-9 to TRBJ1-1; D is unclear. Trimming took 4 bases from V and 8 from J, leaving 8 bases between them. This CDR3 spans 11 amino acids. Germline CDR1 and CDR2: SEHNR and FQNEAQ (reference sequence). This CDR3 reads CASSSLDEAFF. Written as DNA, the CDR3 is TGTGCCAGCAGCTCACTAGACGAAGCTTTCTTT.

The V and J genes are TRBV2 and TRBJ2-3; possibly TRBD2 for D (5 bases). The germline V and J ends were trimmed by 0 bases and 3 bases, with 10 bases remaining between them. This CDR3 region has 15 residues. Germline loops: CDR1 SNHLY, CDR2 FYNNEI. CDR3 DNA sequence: TGTGCCAGCAGTGAAGCGGCGGGTGTGACAGATACGCAGTATTTT. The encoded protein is CASSEAAGVTDTQYF.